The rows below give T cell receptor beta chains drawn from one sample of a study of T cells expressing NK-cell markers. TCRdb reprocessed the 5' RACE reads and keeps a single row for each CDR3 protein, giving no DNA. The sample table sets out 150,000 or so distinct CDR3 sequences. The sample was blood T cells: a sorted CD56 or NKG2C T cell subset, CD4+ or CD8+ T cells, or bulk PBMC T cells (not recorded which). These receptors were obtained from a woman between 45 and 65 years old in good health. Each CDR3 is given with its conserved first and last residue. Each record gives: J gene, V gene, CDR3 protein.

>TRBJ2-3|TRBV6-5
CASSLGPQDTQYF
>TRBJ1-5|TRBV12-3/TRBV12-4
CASSPDRDLNQPQHF
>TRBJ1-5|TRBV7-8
CASSLELRWPQHF
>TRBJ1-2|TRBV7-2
CASSPLGQGADGYTF
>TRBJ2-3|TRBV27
CASSFTGLGTDTQYF
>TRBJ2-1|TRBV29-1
CSVEGTEGIRVYNEQFF
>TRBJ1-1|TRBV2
CASRLGTGHLTEAFF
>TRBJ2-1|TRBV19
CASSILLAGLEQFF
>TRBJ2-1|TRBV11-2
CASSPGTGSSYNEQFF
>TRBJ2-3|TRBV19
CASSIGTGTTDTQYF
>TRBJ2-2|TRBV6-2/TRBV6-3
CASSGLAGDQFGELFF